These 30 T cell receptor beta chains came from one sample sequenced in a study of cytomegalovirus exposure and HLA in healthy donors. Primers included in the PCR were 60 Vbeta and 13 Jbeta primers. Profiling relied on immunoSEQ multiplex PCR, and the TCRdb table lists in-frame clones only, not all of them. The repertoire holds roughly 150,000 clones, around 74% seen once, with over 2.5% in the top ten. Sequenced sample: PBMCs. Every receptor here comes from a female donor in good health and CMV-seronegative.

V and J are TRBV28 and TRBJ2-7; D remains ambiguous. The CDR3 is made up of 14 amino acids. CDR1 is MDHEN and CDR2 is SYDVKM in the germline V gene. Trimming pared 2 bases from V and 9 bases from J, leaving 17 bases between. The CDR3 region is CASSLGTMGSRQYF. The CDR3 nucleotides are TGTGCCAGCAGTTTAGGTACGATGGGCTCAAGGCAGTACTTC. The full variable domain, its missing parts supplied by reference TRBV28 and TRBJ2-7, is DVKVTQSSRYLVKRTGEKVFLECVQDMDHENMFWYRQDPGLGLRLIYFSYDVKMKEKGDIPEGYSVSREKKERFSLILESASTNQTSMYLCASSLGTMGSRQYFGPGTRLTVT.

The chain has TRBV6-1 and TRBJ2-1; 7 positions match TRBD1. The CDR3 length is 14 residues. After removal of 6 bases from V and 5 bases from J, the junction contained 7 bases not matched to a gene. Germline V gives CDR1 MNHNS, CDR2 SASEGT. The DNA for the CDR3 is TGTGCCAGCAGGAGACAGGGAAGTAACAATGAGCAGTTCTTC. It codes for CASRRQGSNNEQFF.

The rearrangement uses TRBV9 and TRBJ2-2; TRBD2 is a possible D gene (6 bases). Trimming removed 0 bases from V and 1 base from J, with 10 bases in between. Germline V gives CDR1 SGDLS, CDR2 YYNGEE. The CDR3 runs to 16 residues. Here the CDR3 DNA reads TGTGCCAGCAGCGTAGAACCAGCGGGGAACACCGGGGAGCTGTTTTTT. It translates to CASSVEPAGNTGELFF.

V and J are TRBV7-2 and TRBJ2-3, with TRBD2 as a possible D gene (6 bases). This CDR3 comprises 15 residues. Trimming removed 6 bases from V and 3 bases from J, with 16 bases in between. Germline V gene data show CDR1 as SGHTA and CDR2 as FQGNSA. CDR3 nucleotide sequence: TGTGCCAGCAGGCCAGCGGGCGGGCGGACAGATACGCAGTATTTT. It is translated as CASRPAGGRTDTQYF.

The rearrangement joins TRBV4-1 to TRBJ2-3; 9 bases line up with TRBD2. The CDR3 consists of 16 residues. The V and J ends lost 2 bases and 4 bases, in that order; junction bases with no gene match: 7. Germline CDR1 is MGHRA and CDR2 is YSYEKL. The CDR3 is CASSQTSGPLADTQYF. The CDR3 DNA follows: TGCGCCAGCAGCCAAACTAGCGGGCCCCTTGCAGATACGCAGTATTTT.

The chain combines TRBV18 with TRBJ1-1, with D possibly TRBD1 on 5 matching bases. CDR3 size: 14 residues. V lost 3 bases and J lost 4, with 12 bases in between. Germline loops: CDR1 KGHSH, CDR2 LQKENI. The CDR3 DNA sequence: TGTGCCAGCTCACCCGTGGGGCGCGGCACTGAAGCTTTCTTT. Its protein is CASSPVGRGTEAFF.

The rearrangement joins TRBV16 to TRBJ1-2; TRBD1 agrees at 7 bases. Per the germline V gene, CDR1 is KGHSY and CDR2 is FQNENV. This CDR3 is 15 amino acids long. V shed 2 bases and J 7 bases; nucleotides not matched to a gene: 10. The CDR3 is CASSQGIDRAAGYTF. The CDR3 coding sequence is TGTGCCAGCAGCCAAGGCATCGACAGGGCGGCTGGCTACACCTTC.

DNA of the CDR3: TGTGCCAGCAGCTCCCTGCCGGGTAGGGACAGATCAGATACGCAGTATTTT. It yields the protein CASSSLPGRDRSDTQYF. The rearrangement uses TRBV7-9 and TRBJ2-3; 7 nucleotides align to TRBD1. The CDR3 runs 17 residues. Germline loops: CDR1 SEHNR, CDR2 FQNEAQ (reference sequence). The V segment lost 4 bases and the J segment 4 bases; nucleotides outside the gene matches: 14.

The rearrangement joins TRBV6-1 to TRBJ1-2; 8 positions match TRBD1. The CDR3 has 14 amino acids. V gave up 7 bases and J gave up 3 bases; unmatched junction bases: 7. The germline gives CDR1 MNHNS, CDR2 SASEGT. The CDR3 DNA reads TGTGCCAGCAAAAGCAGGGGGCGCGACTATGGCTACACCTTC. It encodes CASKSRGRDYGYTF.

This clone was recorded only once. In the same sample, other DNA sequences code for this CDR3. The chain employs TRBV4-2 and TRBJ1-2, with a possible D match to TRBD1 (5 bases). CDR3 size: 14 residues. Germline CDR1 reads LGHNA; CDR2 reads YNFKEQ. V was trimmed by 8 bases and J by 0 bases, leaving 13 bases between them. The CDR3 nucleotides read TGTGCCAGCCGCGGGGGGACTGCTAACTATGGCTACACCTTC. Protein sequence: CASRGGTANYGYTF.

This chain links TRBV2 with TRBJ2-7, with TRBD2 matching 8 bases. The CDR3 runs 15 residues. J gave up 4 bases and V 5 bases, and 10 bases lay outside the gene matches. Germline assignment: CDR1 SNHLY and CDR2 FYNNEI. CDR3 sequence (DNA): TGTGCCAGCAGTCCTCAGACTAGCGCCGGATACGAGCAGTACTTC. The encoded protein is CASSPQTSAGYEQYF.

This clone was detected only once. V is TRBV6-6 and J is TRBJ2-7, with 10 bases that match TRBD2. This CDR3 comprises 15 residues. Per germline, CDR1 MNHNY and CDR2 SVGAGI (reference sequence). With 2 bases clipped from V and 5 bases from J, the junction kept 6 bases outside the gene matches. The CDR3 DNA is TGTGCCAGCAGTTACGGAGCGGGGGGGAGGAACGAGCAGTACTTC. Protein: CASSYGAGGRNEQYF.

V is TRBV11-2 and J is TRBJ2-2; TRBD2 aligns across 11 bases. Germline values: CDR1 SGHAT, CDR2 FQNNGV. CDR3 length: 18 residues. V trimming: 4 bases; J trimming: 2 bases; junction bases outside the gene matches: 9. This CDR3 reads CASSYPTSGELNTGELFF. CDR3 DNA sequence: TGTGCCAGCAGCTACCCGACTAGCGGGGAGCTTAACACCGGGGAGCTGTTTTTT.

The rearrangement uses TRBV2 and TRBJ2-5; D remains unclear. Germline V gene data show CDR1 as SNHLY and CDR2 as FYNNEI. CDR3 length: 14 residues. Trimming removed 3 bases from V and 0 bases from J, with 8 bases in between. CDR3: CASSEHKYQETQYF. The CDR3 DNA reads as TGTGCCAGCAGTGAGCACAAATACCAAGAGACCCAGTACTTC.

This clone was seen a single time. The J gene is TRBJ1-5, the V gene TRBV6-5, with TRBD1 identical over 11 bases. With V trimmed by 7 bases and J by 6 bases, 8 bases remained unmatched. This CDR3 is built from 15 residues. Germline V gives CDR1 MNHEY, CDR2 SVGAGI. The CDR3 loop is CASTSRDRGIQPQHF. The CDR3, as DNA: TGTGCCAGCACCTCCCGGGACAGGGGGATTCAGCCCCAGCATTTT.

This chain uses TRBV28 with TRBJ2-5; 7 bases are shared with TRBD1. The J call may be incorrect, as the DNA end agrees better with TRBJ2-7. Per germline, CDR1 MDHEN and CDR2 SYDVKM. This CDR3 has 15 amino acids. CDR3 protein: CASSFVGGRAYEQYF. The CDR3 coding sequence is TGTGCCAGCAGTTTTGTAGGGGGCAGAGCCTACGAGCAGTACTTC.

The V gene is TRBV7-9, the J gene TRBJ2-5, with TRBD2 as a possible D gene (5 bases). With the DNA end fitting TRBJ2-7 better, the J assignment may be wrong. The CDR3 runs to 12 residues. CDR1 is SEHNR, CDR2 FQNEAQ, per germline (reference sequence). The chain's CDR3 is CASSGGYYEQYF. The DNA for the CDR3 is TGTGCCAGCAGCGGAGGCTACTACGAGCAGTACTTC.

In this sample, this clone turned up a few times. The rearrangement joins TRBV6-1 to TRBJ2-7, with TRBD2 matching over 9 bases. In germline, CDR1 is MNHNS, CDR2 SASEGT. CDR3 size: 15 residues. V shed 2 bases and J 2 bases; nucleotides not matched to a gene: 4. The CDR3 DNA sequence: TGTGCCAGCAGTGAAATGGCGGGAGGGCCCTACGAGCAGTACTTC. Its protein product is CASSEMAGGPYEQYF.

This chain links TRBV7-3 with TRBJ2-1; 9 bases agree with TRBD2. Trimming cost V 4 bases and J 8 bases; bases outside gene matches: 15. Germline V lookup: CDR1 SGHTA, CDR2 FQGTGA. The CDR3 has 17 amino acids. The CDR3: CASSSRPAGGGGDEQFF. The DNA of the CDR3 is TGTGCCAGCAGCTCCCGCCCAGCGGGGGGAGGGGGTGATGAGCAGTTCTTC.

The chain recombines TRBV28 with TRBJ1-2; TRBD1 is a possible D gene (5 bases). The CDR3 has 13 amino acids. In germline, CDR1 is MDHEN, CDR2 SYDVKM. Trimming cost V 6 bases and J 4 bases, with 12 bases left between them. For the CDR3, the DNA is TGTGCCAGCAGCCAACAGGCTTCCTATGGCTACACCTTC. This sequence encodes CASSQQASYGYTF.

This clone has a handful of counts. This chain connects TRBV27 to TRBJ1-6; a weak D match, TRBD1 (6 bases). The V and J ends lost 5 bases and 3 bases respectively, with 11 bases between them. Germline V CDR1 and CDR2: MNHEY, SMNVEV (reference sequence). The CDR3 loop spans 15 amino acids. CDR3 protein: CASSKNRVYNSPLHF. CDR3 DNA sequence: TGTGCCAGCAGTAAGAACAGGGTCTATAATTCACCCCTCCACTTT.

Comments on this clone: Mismatch with germline at one junction end may stem from a read error. Other DNA sequences from this sample encode an identical CDR3 as well. The chain recombines TRBV11-2 with TRBJ2-7, with D possibly being TRBD1 (5 bases). The CDR3 runs 16 residues. CDR1 and CDR2 from the germline V gene are SGHAT and FQNNGV. The CDR3 region has the DNA TGTGCCAGCAGCTTAACCCCCAGGGCGTCGACCTATGAGCAGTACTTC. Translation gives CASSLTPRASTYEQYF.

The rearrangement joins TRBV10-3 to TRBJ1-6; TRBD1 matches at 10 bases. The CDR3 consists of 14 residues. Germline CDR1 and CDR2: ENHRY and SYGVKD. Trimming took 6 bases from V and 10 from J; bases not matched to a gene: 6. The CDR3 sequence is CAISNGQGVSPLHF. CDR3 DNA sequence: TGTGCCATCAGCAACGGACAGGGGGTATCACCCCTCCACTTT.

This rearrangement joins TRBV11-1 to TRBJ2-7, with 7 bases fitting TRBD1. Germline CDR1 and CDR2: SGHAT and FQDESV (reference sequence). The ends lost 3 bases at V and 5 bases at J; junction bases unmatched: 19. CDR3 size: 18 residues. CDR3 coding DNA: TGTGCCAGCAGCTTCACCGGTGCAACAGGGGCAATAAAGAACGAGCAGTACTTC. Encoded protein: CASSFTGATGAIKNEQYF.

This clone was observed once. The chain recombines TRBV30 with TRBJ1-2; D gene uncertain. The V end lost 3 bases, the J end lost 4 bases, and 9 bases lay between the germline ends. CDR1 and CDR2 from the germline V gene are GTSNPN and SVGIG (reference sequence). The CDR3 covers 12 residues. CDR3 in DNA: TGTGCCTGGAGCTTAGCAATCTATGGCTACACCTTC. Translation: CAWSLAIYGYTF.

The chain couples TRBV30 to TRBJ1-2; D is undetermined. The CDR3 covers 11 residues. Deletions cut 1 base from V and 4 bases from J, with 4 bases between. Germline CDR1 GTSNPN, CDR2 SVGIG (reference sequence). Here the CDR3 reads CAWSASYGYTF. CDR3 DNA: TGTGCCTGGAGTGCGTCCTATGGCTACACCTTC.

The chain carries TRBV5-1 and TRBJ2-5; 7 bases align to TRBD1. After removal of 4 bases from V and 2 bases from J, the junction contained 11 bases not matched to a gene. The germline V gene has CDR1 SGHRS and CDR2 YFSETQ. The CDR3 covers 16 residues. The CDR3 coding sequence is TGCGCCAGCAGCACCTCTAGAAGGGGGCGGCAAGAGACCCAGTACTTC. It translates to CASSTSRRGRQETQYF.

The chain is built from TRBV27 and TRBJ2-3; TRBD2 matches 8 bases. The V gene's germline CDR1 is MNHEY and CDR2 SMNVEV (reference sequence). V lost 5 bases and J lost 0; bases outside the gene matches: 16. The CDR3 runs 19 residues. The CDR3 DNA reads TGTGCCAGCAGTGCCGGGGGGGGTAGCGCCATGACTAGCACAGATACGCAGTATTTT. This encodes CASSAGGGSAMTSTDTQYF.

This clone showed up just once. This chain uses TRBV11-2 with TRBJ2-1, with 7 nucleotides matching TRBD2. The germline V gene encodes CDR1 SGHAT and CDR2 FQNNGV. Germline trimming cut 6 bases from V and 6 bases from J; bases unmatched to any gene: 8. The CDR3 loop spans 14 amino acids. The CDR3 spells CASSHSGGSNEQFF. CDR3 DNA sequence: TGTGCCAGCAGTCATAGCGGCGGGAGCAATGAGCAGTTCTTC.

This chain links TRBV9 with TRBJ2-5; maybe TRBD2 (5 bases). V was pared by 1 base and J by 4 bases, with 14 bases between. Germline CDR1 reads SGDLS; CDR2 reads YYNGEE. This CDR3 spans 15 amino acids. The CDR3 region has the DNA TGTGCCAGCAGCGTATCGCCCGAGGGAAGAGAGACCCAGTACTTC. Translating gives CASSVSPEGRETQYF.